The T cell receptor beta chain described here comes from a study of T cell repertoires in cytomegalovirus infection. Overall study: Epitope selection comprised recently identified HLA-C-restricted CMV epitopes and well-studied HLA-B-restricted CMV epitopes. Overall study results and limits: Across the ex vivo response, the dominant clonotypes were HLA-C-restricted CMV-specific TCR beta clonotypes.

This clonotype turned up a few times. Its specificity is unknown. V gave up 6 bases and J gave up 3 bases, with 13 bases separating them. CDR3 length: 14 amino acids. Per germline, CDR1 ENHRY and CDR2 SYGVKD. TCRdb itself ran the reads through MiXCR, one entry per CDR3 protein. Of some 560,000 distinct CDR3 sequences in the sample, around 40% are singletons; the top ten hold more than 40%. The genes are TRBV10-3 and TRBJ2-3; unclear D gene. The sample consisted of cultured PBMCs, taken from culture after CMV antigen stimulation. The TCR sequence derives from a human donor in good health (CMV status not recorded). Some clones in this sample may be carry-over from other donors' samples. CDR3 in amino acids: CAIRRGGVTDTQYF. CDR3 sequence (DNA): TGTGCCATCAGACGAGGCGGAGTTACAGATACGCAGTATTTT.